This TCR beta chain was identified in a study of CD8 T cells in ankylosing spondylitis. General study results and limits: A motif in TCR beta, a set of under ten highly homologous variants, appeared characteristic of ankylosing spondylitis blood. Reports say disease-linked clones showed up significantly more in matched ankylosing spondylitis synovial fluid. Earlier authors reported some of these motif variants in reactive arthritis synovial fluid and blood.

Per germline, CDR1 SGHRS and CDR2 YFSETQ. V was clipped by 5 bases and J by 4 bases; unmatched bases: 10. The CDR3 length is 15 residues. This clonotype was found a few times. Its antigen is unidentified. The TCR beta libraries were generated through quantitative 5'-RACE incorporating molecular barcodes. TCRdb fed the 5' RACE reads into MiXCR, producing one record per CDR3 protein. Altogether 150,000 to 200,000 distinct CDR3 sequences are present, roughly 13% being singletons, with the ten largest covering about 10%. The gene calls are TRBV5-1 and TRBJ2-7, with 9 bases matching TRBD2. The sequence was obtained from a female donor with ankylosing spondylitis or in good health (not recorded which). Sequenced input: blood, either unsorted or a sorted T cell fraction (not recorded which). In nucleotides, the CDR3 is TGCGCCAGCAGTCGGGCAGCGGGAGGTTTATACGAGCAGTACTTC. Translated: CASSRAAGGLYEQYF.